A single sample gave rise to the 32 T cell receptor beta chains below, sequenced in a study of CD4+ T cells in melanoma. The method was immunoSEQ multiplex PCR; TCRdb's version includes in-frame clones alone and lacks a portion of them. This table has 9,500 to 13,000 clones, approximately 70% appearing once. Material for sequencing was cells from a culture (not recorded whether cultured in vitro). The receptors originated from a human donor with melanoma.

The V and J genes are TRBV29-1 and TRBJ2-3; D remains ambiguous. Germline CDR1 reads SQVTM; CDR2 reads ANQGSEA. Trimming took 7 bases from V and 3 from J, leaving 14 bases between them. This CDR3 has 13 amino acids. The CDR3 region is CSAPGLGTDTQYF. The CDR3 nucleotides are TGCAGCGCCCCTGGGTTGGGGACAGATACGCAGTATTTT.

This chain connects TRBV9 to TRBJ1-6; D may be TRBD1 (6 bases). Germline V gene sequence: CDR1 SGDLS, CDR2 YYNGEE. Trimming shortened V by 3 bases and J by 5 bases, and 9 bases separated the two germline ends. The CDR3 is made up of 14 amino acids. The CDR3 here is CASSERQDNSPLHF. The CDR3, as DNA: TGTGCCAGCAGCGAGAGACAGGATAATTCACCCCTCCACTTT.

The V call is TRBV5-1, the J call TRBJ2-2; D possibly corresponds to TRBD2 (5 bases). Trimming left V 2 bases short and J 7 bases short, with 9 bases between. Germline V CDR1 and CDR2: SGHRS, YFSETQ. CDR3 length: 13 amino acids. The CDR3: CASSFGDGGELFF. Here the CDR3 DNA reads TGCGCCAGCAGCTTCGGGGATGGCGGGGAGCTGTTTTTT.

This clone was observed once. J is TRBJ1-5 and V is TRBV5-1, with D maybe TRBD1 (6 bases). The CDR3 runs 14 residues. V was shortened by 3 bases and J by 4 bases, with 11 bases between the two germline ends. Germline V gene sequence: CDR1 SGHRS, CDR2 YFSETQ. The CDR3 coding sequence is TGCGCCAGCAGCTCGGGACAACCTAATCAGCCCCAGCATTTT. Its protein product is CASSSGQPNQPQHF.

This clone was counted a single time. The chain links TRBV7-8 to TRBJ1-5; the D is unclear. V gave up 4 bases and J gave up 8 bases, with 12 bases separating them. Germline V gene sequence: CDR1 SGHVS, CDR2 FQNEAQ. The CDR3 has 13 amino acids. CDR3 protein: CASSSERLEPQHF. The CDR3 DNA reads as TGTGCCAGCAGCTCCGAAAGACTCGAGCCCCAGCATTTT.

Comment on this clone: The sample carries other DNA sequences with the same CDR3. The chain has TRBV5-1 and TRBJ1-3, with 8 bases aligning to TRBD1. CDR1 SGHRS and CDR2 YFSETQ come from the germline V gene. V lost 4 bases to trimming and J lost 0 bases; unmatched junction nucleotides: 9. The CDR3 runs to 17 residues. The CDR3 sequence is CASSGIGQGDSGNTIYF. The DNA of the CDR3 is TGCGCCAGCAGCGGGATCGGACAGGGAGACTCTGGAAACACCATATATTTT.

The chain joins TRBV9 to TRBJ1-6; tentative D call: TRBD1 (5 bases). Germline V lookup: CDR1 SGDLS, CDR2 YYNGEE. V was trimmed by 3 bases and J by 8 bases, leaving 21 bases between them. The CDR3 runs to 17 residues. CDR3 loop: CASSASSGGLWDSPLHF. The CDR3 DNA follows: TGTGCCAGCAGCGCTTCGTCTGGGGGATTATGGGATTCACCCCTCCACTTT. Filled out from reference TRBV9 and TRBJ1-6, the complete variable domain reads DSGVTQTPKHLITATGQRVTLRCSPRSGDLSVYWYQQSLDQGLQFLIQYYNGEERAKGNILERFSAQQFPDLHSELNLSSLELGDSALYFCASSASSGGLWDSPLHFGNGTRLTVT.

This clone has a handful of counts. J is TRBJ2-1 and V is TRBV10-1; perhaps TRBD2 as D (6 bases). CDR1 is WNHNN and CDR2 is SYGVQD in the germline V gene (reference sequence). Deletions cut 6 bases from V and 4 bases from J, with 10 bases between. This CDR3 is 13 amino acids long. CDR3 protein: CASSPGLYNEQFF. The CDR3 DNA reads as TGCGCCAGCAGCCCGGGACTTTACAATGAGCAGTTCTTC.

This chain links TRBV6-6 with TRBJ2-1, with 9 bases lining up with TRBD2. The CDR3 sequence is 15 residues long. Germline CDR1 reads MNHNY; CDR2 reads SVGAGI (reference sequence). The V and J ends lost 2 bases and 5 bases, in that order; junction bases with no gene match: 4. DNA of the CDR3: TGTGCCAGCAGTTACCAGCGGGGGGCGCACAATGAGCAGTTCTTC. This translates into CASSYQRGAHNEQFF.

This clone turned up a few times. V usage is TRBV6-5 and J usage is TRBJ2-7; D tentatively reads TRBD1 or TRBD2 (6 bases each). The V end lost 2 bases, the J end lost 3 bases, and 14 bases lay between the germline ends. This CDR3 comprises 15 residues. Germline V lookup: CDR1 MNHEY, CDR2 SVGAGI. The CDR3 is CASSYGGGGFYEQYF. CDR3 DNA: TGTGCCAGCAGTTACGGCGGAGGGGGATTCTACGAGCAGTACTTC.

The J gene is TRBJ2-5, the V gene TRBV7-8; possible D gene TRBD1, 5 bases. The germline V and J ends were trimmed by 2 bases and 4 bases, with 5 bases remaining between them. The CDR3 has 12 residues. CDR1 is SGHVS, CDR2 FQNEAQ, per germline. DNA for the CDR3: TGTGCCAGCAGCTTACAGGGAGAGACCCAGTACTTC. It is translated as CASSLQGETQYF. The full variable domain, in which reference TRBV7-8 and TRBJ2-5 provide the parts outside the CDR3, is GAGVSQSPRYKVAKRGQDVALRCDPISGHVSLFWYQQALGQGPEFLTYFQNEAQLDKSGLPSDRFFAERPEGSVSTLKIQRTQQEDSAVYLCASSLQGETQYFGPGTRLLVL.

This clone was picked up a small number of times. The chain couples TRBV11-2 to TRBJ1-2; D ambiguous. CDR1 is SGHAT, CDR2 FQNNGV, per germline. The CDR3 has 13 residues. V was shortened by 1 base and J by 3 bases, with 6 bases between the two germline ends. The CDR3 protein is CASSLGQYYGYTF. Written as DNA, the CDR3 is TGTGCCAGCAGCTTAGGTCAATACTATGGCTACACCTTC.

The rearrangement joins TRBV11-1 to TRBJ1-4; D might be TRBD1 (5 bases). Looked up from germline, CDR1 is SGHAT and CDR2 is FQDESV (reference sequence). The CDR3 spans 13 residues. V lost 5 bases to trimming and J lost 10 bases, with 14 bases between them. Here the CDR3 DNA reads TGTGCCAGCAGCGACGCCGGGGCCGGAAAACTGTTTTTT. It codes for CASSDAGAGKLFF.

The chain has TRBV5-1 and TRBJ1-1; a possible D gene is TRBD1 (5 bases). CDR1 is SGHRS and CDR2 is YFSETQ in the germline V gene. The CDR3 consists of 14 residues. The germline V and J ends were trimmed by 3 bases and 6 bases, with 15 bases remaining between them. The CDR3 DNA reads as TGCGCCAGCAGCTCGGACATCGGAGGGGCTGAAGCTTTCTTT. Translated: CASSSDIGGAEAFF.

V usage is TRBV6-6 and J usage is TRBJ1-6; D uncertain. In germline, CDR1 is MNHNY, CDR2 SVGAGI (reference sequence). The CDR3 is 15 amino acids. The V end lost 0 bases, the J end lost 8 bases, and 11 bases lay between the germline ends. This CDR3 is CASSYSDYTDSPLHF. DNA for the CDR3: TGTGCCAGCAGTTACTCGGACTATACGGATTCACCCCTCCACTTT.

Concerning this clone itself: Its ends do not fully match the called genes, so a read error is possible. The rearrangement joins TRBV7-8 to TRBJ2-1; D unresolved. CDR1 SGHVS and CDR2 FQNEAQ come from the germline V gene. The CDR3 is 15 residues long. The CDR3 spells CASRLESSSYNEQFF. Written as DNA, the CDR3 is TGTGCCAGCAGATTAGAAAGTAGCTCCTACAATGAGCAGTTCTTC.

For this clone: This same CDR3 is encoded by further DNA sequences in the sample. The V and J genes are TRBV6-4 and TRBJ1-1; D is unresolved. Trimming took 6 bases from V and 1 from J, leaving 9 bases between them. Germline lookup yields CDR1 MRHNA and CDR2 SNTAGT. The CDR3 has 13 amino acids. The CDR3 sequence: CASSSNWNTEAFF. The CDR3 bases are TGTGCCAGCAGCAGCAATTGGAACACTGAAGCTTTCTTT.

DNA for the CDR3: TGTGCCAGCAGTGGGACTAGCGGGGGGAATGAGCAGTTCTTC. It codes for CASSGTSGGNEQFF. The rearrangement uses TRBV2 and TRBJ2-1, with TRBD2 matching 14 bases. J lost 7 bases, V lost 4 bases, and 0 bases had no gene match. This CDR3 has 14 residues. Germline V gene lookup returns CDR1 SNHLY and CDR2 FYNNEI.

V gene TRBV7-8 combines with J gene TRBJ1-2; a weak D match, TRBD1 (6 bases). Germline CDR1 SGHVS, CDR2 FQNEAQ. The CDR3 is 16 residues long. The V gene lost 5 bases and the J gene lost 7 bases, with 23 bases spanning the gap. Written as DNA, the CDR3 is TGTGCCAGCAGCCCGGAACTGACAGGTCTCGCTTCTGGCTACACCTTC. Protein product: CASSPELTGLASGYTF.

V and J are TRBV13 and TRBJ2-2, with D unresolved. V lost 2 bases and J 8 bases, leaving 9 bases between the germline ends. The CDR3 spans 13 residues. CDR1 and CDR2 (germline): PRHDT, FYEKMQ (reference sequence). The chain's CDR3 is CASSLTPTGELFF. The DNA of the CDR3 is TGTGCCAGCAGCTTAACTCCTACAGGGGAGCTGTTTTTT.

This clone was found once. This chain connects TRBV6-1 to TRBJ1-2, with 9 bases aligning to TRBD1. Trimming at V came to 1 base and at J to 10 bases, leaving 10 bases not matched to a gene. There are 15 residues in the CDR3. Germline CDR1 MNHNS, CDR2 SASEGT. The CDR3 nucleotides are TGTGCCAGCAGTGAAGATACAGGGGGCTTCCTATCCTACACCTTC. Its translation is CASSEDTGGFLSYTF.

This clone was seen more than once but under ten times. The chain links TRBV4-1 to TRBJ1-2; 7 bases match TRBD1. This CDR3 contains 16 residues. V lost 2 bases to trimming and J lost 3 bases; unmatched junction nucleotides: 9. CDR1 and CDR2 from the germline V gene are MGHRA and YSYEKL. The CDR3 sequence: CASSQTQDRTYYGYTF. CDR3 DNA sequence: TGCGCCAGCAGCCAAACCCAGGACAGGACCTACTATGGCTACACCTTC.

The chain is built from TRBV30 and TRBJ1-2; the D is unclear. The germline V gene encodes CDR1 GTSNPN and CDR2 SVGIG (reference sequence). This CDR3 spans 16 amino acids. Trimming removed 3 bases from V and 0 bases from J, with 17 bases in between. The CDR3 here is CAWSPGIPTSNYGYTF. CDR3 coding DNA: TGTGCCTGGAGCCCCGGGATCCCTACCTCTAACTATGGCTACACCTTC.

This clone is a singleton in its sample. The chain combines TRBV11-2 with TRBJ1-1, with D tentatively TRBD1 (5 bases). Germline CDR1 is SGHAT and CDR2 is FQNNGV. The CDR3 is made up of 13 amino acids. Trimming took 4 bases from V and 9 from J, leaving 15 bases between them. CDR3 residues: CASSSDGTGKAFF. DNA for the CDR3: TGTGCCAGCAGCTCAGACGGGACGGGAAAAGCTTTCTTT.

This sequence joins TRBV30 and TRBJ1-2; D is unresolved. V gave up 4 bases and J gave up 5 bases, with 14 bases separating them. The CDR3 has 13 amino acids. CDR1 and CDR2 (germline): GTSNPN, SVGIG (reference sequence). CDR3 nucleotides: TGTGCCTGGACCCCCCAGGAACATTATGGCTACACCTTC. It is translated as CAWTPQEHYGYTF.

By share, this clone ranks as medium-sized. This chain uses TRBV5-1 with TRBJ2-5; 7 nucleotides match TRBD1. V gave up 5 bases and J gave up 5 bases; unmatched junction bases: 9. The CDR3 contains 14 residues. The V gene's germline CDR1 is SGHRS and CDR2 YFSETQ. CDR3 sequence (DNA): TGCGCCAGCAGGCAAGGGGGCCCCAGGGAGACCCAGTACTTC. Encoded protein: CASRQGGPRETQYF.

The chain combines TRBV21-1 with TRBJ2-3; the table assigns TRBD1, which was not confirmed against the DNA. TRBV21-1 is tagged as a pseudogene. This CDR3 contains 18 residues. The DNA for the CDR3 is TGTGCCAGCAGCCTTTACCCTCGGCAGGGGTTCTTCACAGATACGCAGTATTTT. Encoded protein: CASSLYPRQGFFTDTQYF.

CDR3 sequence reads: CASSLRGGAREQYF. As DNA, the CDR3 is TGTGCCAGCAGCCTTCGCGGGGGGGCCAGGGAGCAGTACTTC. The V and J genes are TRBV6-5 and TRBJ2-7, with TRBD2 matching 9 bases. This CDR3 is built from 14 residues. Germline values: CDR1 MNHEY, CDR2 SVGAGI. The trim removed 6 bases at V and 7 bases at J, leaving 10 bases unmatched.

The gene calls are TRBV18 and TRBJ1-2; D may be TRBD1 (5 bases). The CDR3 consists of 14 residues. Germline V gene lookup returns CDR1 KGHSH and CDR2 LQKENI. V was trimmed by 0 bases and J by 7 bases, leaving 12 bases between them. CDR3 sequence: CASSPPLGVLGYTF. The CDR3 nucleotides read TGTGCCAGCTCACCACCATTGGGGGTCCTTGGCTACACCTTC.

The CDR3 loop reads CASSLGAFSYEQYF. CDR3 nucleotide sequence: TGTGCCAGCAGCTTAGGTGCTTTTTCCTACGAGCAGTACTTC. The rearrangement uses TRBV7-6 and TRBJ2-7; no clear D. V was trimmed by 1 base and J by 1 base, leaving 8 bases between them. Germline CDR1 reads SGHVS; CDR2 reads FNYEAQ. The CDR3 is 14 amino acids.

V is TRBV4-1 and J is TRBJ2-3; weak D call: TRBD2 (6 bases). This CDR3 has 13 residues. V was shortened by 4 bases and J by 8 bases, with 13 bases between the two germline ends. The germline gives CDR1 MGHRA, CDR2 YSYEKL. The DNA of the CDR3 is TGCGCCAGCAGCCTGGGGGGATCAATTACGCAGTATTTT. Translation: CASSLGGSITQYF.

The sample holds one count of this clone. This sequence joins TRBV7-2 and TRBJ2-1, with D perhaps given as TRBD1 or TRBD2 (5 bases each). This CDR3 contains 14 residues. Germline-derived CDR1 and CDR2 are SGHTA and FQGNSA. Trimming shortened V by 6 bases and J by 8 bases, and 17 bases separated the two germline ends. CDR3 nucleotides: TGTGCCAGCAGTTGGGGGTGGAAAAGGGATGAGCAGTTCTTC. Protein sequence: CASSWGWKRDEQFF.